A single sample is the source of the 15 T cell receptor beta chains below, sequenced in a study of cytomegalovirus exposure and HLA in healthy donors (dated by TCRdb to 2016 to 2017). Libraries came from the immunoSEQ multiplex PCR assay. For the multiplex PCR, a mixture combining 60 forward primers for TCR Vbeta segments and 13 reverse primers for TCR Jbeta segments was used. As stored in TCRdb, this immuneACCESS dataset retains in-frame rearrangements with V and J assigned. A fraction of the clones does not appear; measured against another copy, unresolved V genes explain less than half of the discrepancy, and the remainder lacks a known reason. This sample lists 140,000 or so clones; approximately 74% were detected once. Clones ranked in the top ten supply approximately 4% of the sample. The material sequenced was PBMCs. The origin of the receptors is a man aged 18 to 35 in good health and CMV-seropositive.

This chain joins TRBV6-5 and TRBJ2-7, with 8 bases lining up with TRBD1. The CDR3 has 12 amino acids. The J segment lost 11 bases and the V segment lost 4 bases, leaving 7 bases of the junction unmatched. Germline V gives CDR1 MNHEY, CDR2 SVGAGI. The CDR3 coding sequence is TGTGCCAGCAGTTTGCCAGGGGGCAGGAAGTACTTC. Residues: CASSLPGGRKYF.

The chain carries TRBV6-1 and TRBJ1-5; D call uncertain. The CDR3 is 12 residues long. Germline loops: CDR1 MNHNS, CDR2 SASEGT. V lost 7 bases and J 7 bases, leaving 11 bases between the germline ends. CDR3 sequence reads: CASTAGSQPQHF. The CDR3 coding sequence is TGTGCCAGCACGGCGGGATCCCAGCCCCAGCATTTT.

The CDR3 loop is CAIRRDRNENTGELFF. CDR3 sequence (DNA): TGTGCCATCCGCAGGGACAGGAATGAGAACACCGGGGAGCTGTTTTTT. The J gene is TRBJ2-2, the V gene TRBV10-3; TRBD1 matches 8 bases. The germline V gene encodes CDR1 ENHRY and CDR2 SYGVKD. The CDR3 loop spans 16 amino acids. Losses at the gene ends were 8 bases for V and 1 base for J; bases not matched to a gene: 9.

CDR3 loop: CASSQDKAEATNEKLFF. As DNA, the CDR3 is TGCGCCAGCAGCCAAGATAAGGCGGAAGCAACTAATGAAAAACTGTTTTTT. V is TRBV4-1 and J is TRBJ1-4; D remains ambiguous. V was pared by 0 bases and J by 0 bases, with 11 bases between. The germline V gene encodes CDR1 MGHRA and CDR2 YSYEKL. This CDR3 contains 17 residues.

The rearrangement links TRBV9 to TRBJ2-1; TRBD1 agrees at 7 bases. The germline V gene encodes CDR1 SGDLS and CDR2 YYNGEE. The V segment lost 1 base and the J segment 4 bases; nucleotides outside the gene matches: 8. The CDR3 loop spans 16 amino acids. CDR3 DNA sequence: TGTGCCAGCAGCGTAATTCGAGGGGGCTTGTACAATGAGCAGTTCTTC. The encoded protein is CASSVIRGGLYNEQFF.

This chain joins TRBV7-9 and TRBJ2-7; tentatively, D is TRBD2 (5 bases). With 5 bases removed from V and 1 base from J, the gap between germline ends came to 18 bases. The CDR3 loop spans 16 amino acids. Germline CDR1 is SEHNR and CDR2 is FQNEAQ (reference sequence). In DNA, the CDR3 is TGTGCCAGCAGCCTTCAATCCGGGGTAAAATCCTACGAGCAGTACTTC. This encodes CASSLQSGVKSYEQYF.

The gene calls are TRBV6-1 and TRBJ2-7; TRBD1 matches 9 bases. V shed 3 bases and J 2 bases; nucleotides not matched to a gene: 2. CDR3 size: 14 residues. Germline CDR1 is MNHNS and CDR2 is SASEGT. DNA for the CDR3: TGTGCCAGCAGTGATACAGGGGGCACCTACGAGCAGTACTTC. Amino acid sequence: CASSDTGGTYEQYF.

J is TRBJ2-5 and V is TRBV6-5; TRBD1 matches at 8 bases. Germline CDR1 MNHEY, CDR2 SVGAGI. This CDR3 region has 13 residues. V was clipped by 5 bases and J by 4 bases; unmatched bases: 3. The CDR3 loop is CASSPQGGETQYF. CDR3 in DNA: TGTGCCAGCAGTCCACAGGGGGGAGAGACCCAGTACTTC.

The gene calls are TRBV10-2 and TRBJ2-5, with TRBD2 matching 8 bases. Germline V lookup: CDR1 WSHSY, CDR2 SAAADI. CDR3 length: 15 residues. The V gene end was trimmed by 5 bases and the J gene end by 2 bases; junction bases not matched to a gene: 7. The CDR3 loop is CASSFSGGGQETQYF. DNA of the CDR3: TGCGCCAGCAGTTTCTCGGGCGGGGGGCAAGAGACCCAGTACTTC.

V and J are TRBV10-1 and TRBJ2-1, with D perhaps TRBD1 (6 bases). V lost 6 bases and J lost 4, with 16 bases in between. From germline, CDR1 is WNHNN and CDR2 SYGVQD (reference sequence). The CDR3 consists of 15 residues. Here the CDR3 reads CASSFGTSPYNEQFF. CDR3 coding DNA: TGCGCCAGCAGCTTCGGGACAAGTCCGTACAATGAGCAGTTCTTC.

The chain recombines TRBV9 with TRBJ2-1, with a tentative D call TRBD1 (6 bases). V lost 0 bases and J 4 bases, leaving 14 bases between the germline ends. This CDR3 is built from 16 residues. CDR1 SGDLS and CDR2 YYNGEE come from the germline V gene. CDR3 nucleotide sequence: TGTGCCAGCAGCGTAGCAGGGAGAGGGGGATACAATGAGCAGTTCTTC. This sequence encodes CASSVAGRGGYNEQFF.

CDR3 sequence reads: CASSLYPGQGNYGYTF. The CDR3 nucleotides are TGTGCCAGCAGCTTATATCCGGGACAGGGTAACTATGGCTACACCTTC. The chain carries TRBV5-8 and TRBJ1-2, with 9 bases aligning to TRBD1. The ends lost 2 bases at V and 1 base at J; junction bases unmatched: 6. Germline V CDR1 and CDR2: SGHTS, YDEGEE. The CDR3 loop spans 16 amino acids.

V is TRBV5-1 and J is TRBJ2-7; D not resolved. Germline CDR1 and CDR2: SGHRS and YFSETQ. Trimming removed 1 base at V and 8 bases at J, with 10 bases between. The CDR3 loop spans 12 amino acids. This CDR3 reads CASSLSGLQQYF. In DNA form, the CDR3 reads TGCGCCAGCAGCTTGTCCGGTCTCCAGCAGTACTTC.

This chain connects TRBV2 to TRBJ2-4, with TRBD2 matching over 8 bases. V lost 1 base to trimming and J lost 11 bases; unmatched junction nucleotides: 10. Per germline, CDR1 SNHLY and CDR2 FYNNEI. The CDR3 has 15 residues. CDR3 residues: CASSEEGRGATVQYF. The CDR3 coding sequence is TGTGCCAGCAGTGAAGAGGGGCGGGGGGCCACGGTTCAGTACTTC.

The rearrangement uses TRBV4-1 and TRBJ2-7; no clear D. Germline V CDR1 and CDR2: MGHRA, YSYEKL. V was cut by 2 bases and J by 2 bases, with 13 bases left in between. This CDR3 contains 15 residues. The CDR3 DNA reads as TGCGCCAGCAGCCAACTGTTTATCCTCCCCTACGAGCAGTACTTC. Its protein is CASSQLFILPYEQYF.